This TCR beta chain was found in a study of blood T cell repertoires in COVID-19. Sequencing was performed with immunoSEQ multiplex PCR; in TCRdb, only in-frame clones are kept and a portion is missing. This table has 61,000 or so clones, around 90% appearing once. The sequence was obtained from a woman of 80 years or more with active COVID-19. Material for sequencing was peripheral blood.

CDR3 sequence (DNA): TGTGCCAGCAGTTACTCGATAGGGGGCGCACAGGGACTCTACGAGCAGTACTTC. This gives the protein CASSYSIGGAQGLYEQYF. The chain has TRBV6-2 or TRBV6-3 and TRBJ2-7; D possibly corresponds to TRBD1 (7 bases). This CDR3 is built from 18 residues. Germline V CDR1 and CDR2: MNHEY, SVGEGT. V was trimmed by 0 bases and J by 3 bases, leaving 21 bases between them.